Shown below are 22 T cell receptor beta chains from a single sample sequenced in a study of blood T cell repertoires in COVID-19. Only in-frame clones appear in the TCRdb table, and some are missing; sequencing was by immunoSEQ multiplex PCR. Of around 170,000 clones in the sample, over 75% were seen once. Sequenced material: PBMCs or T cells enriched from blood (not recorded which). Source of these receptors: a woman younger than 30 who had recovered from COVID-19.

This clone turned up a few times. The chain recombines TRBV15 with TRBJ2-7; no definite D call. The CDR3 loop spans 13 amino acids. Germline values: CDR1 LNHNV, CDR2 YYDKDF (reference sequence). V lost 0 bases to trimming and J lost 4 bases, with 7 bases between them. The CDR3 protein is CATSRDLEYEQYF. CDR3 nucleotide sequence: TGTGCCACCAGCAGAGATCTGGAGTACGAGCAGTACTTC.

The CDR3 loop reads CASSDALAGYLTDTQYF. Written as DNA, the CDR3 is TGTGCCAGCAGTGATGCCCTAGCGGGATACCTCACAGATACGCAGTATTTT. The chain has TRBV2 and TRBJ2-3; 9 nucleotides agree with TRBD2. Trimming took 3 bases from V and 2 from J; bases not matched to a gene: 9. CDR1 SNHLY and CDR2 FYNNEI come from the germline V gene. CDR3 length: 17 amino acids.

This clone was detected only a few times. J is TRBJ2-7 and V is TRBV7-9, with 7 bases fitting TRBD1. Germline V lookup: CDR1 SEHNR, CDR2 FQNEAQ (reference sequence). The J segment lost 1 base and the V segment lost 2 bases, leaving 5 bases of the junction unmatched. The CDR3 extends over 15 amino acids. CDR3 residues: CASSLYTGVSYEQYF. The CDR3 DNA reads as TGTGCCAGCAGCTTATACACAGGGGTATCCTACGAGCAGTACTTC. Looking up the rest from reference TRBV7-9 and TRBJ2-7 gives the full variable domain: DTGVSQNPRHKITKRGQNVTFRCDPISEHNRLYWYRQTLGQGPEFLTYFQNEAQLEKSRLLSDRFSAERPKGSFSTLEIQRTEQGDSAMYLCASSLYTGVSYEQYFGPGTRLTVT.

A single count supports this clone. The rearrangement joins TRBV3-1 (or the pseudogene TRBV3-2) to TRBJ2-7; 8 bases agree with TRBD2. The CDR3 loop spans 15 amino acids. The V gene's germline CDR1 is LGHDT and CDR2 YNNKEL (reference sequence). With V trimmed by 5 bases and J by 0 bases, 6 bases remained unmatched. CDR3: CASSASLAASYEQYF. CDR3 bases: TGTGCCAGCAGCGCCTCACTAGCGGCCTCCTACGAGCAGTACTTC.

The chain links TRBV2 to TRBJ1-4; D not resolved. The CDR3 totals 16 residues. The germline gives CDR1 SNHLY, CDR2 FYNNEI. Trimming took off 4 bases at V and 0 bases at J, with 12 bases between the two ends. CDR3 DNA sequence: TGTGCCAGCAGTGGCCTTACGACTTCAACTAATGAAAAACTGTTTTTT. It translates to CASSGLTTSTNEKLFF.

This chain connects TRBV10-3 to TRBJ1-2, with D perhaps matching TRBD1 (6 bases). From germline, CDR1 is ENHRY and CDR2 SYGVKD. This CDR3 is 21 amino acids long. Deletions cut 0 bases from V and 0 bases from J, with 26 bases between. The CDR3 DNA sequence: TGTGCCATCAGTGAGTCGGCCACCGGGACATTGAGATCTGAAGCTAACTATGGCTACACCTTC. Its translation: CAISESATGTLRSEANYGYTF.

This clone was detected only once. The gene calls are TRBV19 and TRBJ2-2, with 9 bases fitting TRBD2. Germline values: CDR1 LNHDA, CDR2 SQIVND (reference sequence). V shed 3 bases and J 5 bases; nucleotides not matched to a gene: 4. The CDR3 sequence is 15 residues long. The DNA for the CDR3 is TGTGCCAGTAGTATCAGCGGGAGGATTACCGGGGAGCTGTTTTTT. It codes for CASSISGRITGELFF. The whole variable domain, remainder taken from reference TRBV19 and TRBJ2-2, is DGGITQSPKYLFRKEGQNVTLSCEQNLNHDAMYWYRQDPGQGLRLIYYSQIVNDFQKGDIAEGYSVSREKKESFPLTVTSAQKNPTAFYLCASSISGRITGELFFGEGSRLTVL.

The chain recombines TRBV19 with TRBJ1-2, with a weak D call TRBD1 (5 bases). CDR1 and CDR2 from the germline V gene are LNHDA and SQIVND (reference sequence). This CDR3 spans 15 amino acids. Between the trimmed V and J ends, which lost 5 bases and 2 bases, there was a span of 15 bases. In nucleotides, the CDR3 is TGTGCCAGTAGTGGACAAACCCTGATCAACTATGGCTACACCTTC. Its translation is CASSGQTLINYGYTF.

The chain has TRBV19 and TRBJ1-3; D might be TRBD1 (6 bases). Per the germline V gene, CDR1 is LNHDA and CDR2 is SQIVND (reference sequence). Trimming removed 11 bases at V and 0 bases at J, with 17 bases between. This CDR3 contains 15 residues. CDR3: CAGPYRDHSGNTIYF. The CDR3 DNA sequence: TGTGCCGGACCCTACAGGGACCACTCTGGAAACACCATATATTTT.

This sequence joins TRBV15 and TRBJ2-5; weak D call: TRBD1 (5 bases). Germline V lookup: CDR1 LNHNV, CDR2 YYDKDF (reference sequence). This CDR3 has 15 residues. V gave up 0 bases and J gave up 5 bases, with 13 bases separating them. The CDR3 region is CATSRDRARAETQYF. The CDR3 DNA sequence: TGTGCCACCAGCAGAGATCGGGCCAGGGCGGAGACCCAGTACTTC.

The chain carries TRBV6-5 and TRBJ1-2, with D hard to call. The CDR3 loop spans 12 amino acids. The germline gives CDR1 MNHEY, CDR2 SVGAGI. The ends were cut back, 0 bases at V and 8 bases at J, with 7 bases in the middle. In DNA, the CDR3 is TGTGCCAGCAGTTACTCTGCGGGGGGCTACACCTTC. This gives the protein CASSYSAGGYTF.

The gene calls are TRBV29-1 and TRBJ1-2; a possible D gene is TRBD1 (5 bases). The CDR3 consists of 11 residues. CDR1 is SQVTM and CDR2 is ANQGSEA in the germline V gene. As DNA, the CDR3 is TGCACCACCCAGGGCGTTGATGGCTACACCTTC. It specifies CTTQGVDGYTF.

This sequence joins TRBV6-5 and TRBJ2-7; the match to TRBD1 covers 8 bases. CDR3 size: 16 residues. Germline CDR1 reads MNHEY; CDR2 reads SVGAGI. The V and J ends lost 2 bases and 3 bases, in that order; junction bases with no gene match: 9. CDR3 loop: CASSYAISTGVYEQYF. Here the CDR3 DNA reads TGTGCCAGCAGTTACGCTATTTCGACAGGGGTCTACGAGCAGTACTTC.

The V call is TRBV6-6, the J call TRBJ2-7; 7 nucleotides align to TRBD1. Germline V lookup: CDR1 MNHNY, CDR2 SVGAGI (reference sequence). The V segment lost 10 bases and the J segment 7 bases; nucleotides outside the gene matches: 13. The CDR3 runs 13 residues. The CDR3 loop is CAITARQGEEQYF. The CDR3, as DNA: TGTGCCATAACCGCCAGACAGGGCGAAGAGCAGTACTTC.

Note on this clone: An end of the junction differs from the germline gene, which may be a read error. CDR3 bases: TGTGCCAGTAGCGACGGCTTCGGGTCAGGGCACTATCTAAGCTCCTTC. Amino acids: CASSDGFGSGHYLSSF. The chain carries TRBV19 and TRBJ1-2, with D possibly matching TRBD1 (5 bases). The CDR3 runs 16 residues. Per the germline V gene, CDR1 is LNHDA and CDR2 is SQIVND (reference sequence).

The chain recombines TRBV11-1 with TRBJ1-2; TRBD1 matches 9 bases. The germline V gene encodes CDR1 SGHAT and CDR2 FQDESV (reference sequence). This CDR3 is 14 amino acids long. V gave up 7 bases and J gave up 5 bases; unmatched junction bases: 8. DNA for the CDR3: TGTGCCAGCACCAGGGACAGGGAGGTGTATGGCTACACCTTC. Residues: CASTRDREVYGYTF.

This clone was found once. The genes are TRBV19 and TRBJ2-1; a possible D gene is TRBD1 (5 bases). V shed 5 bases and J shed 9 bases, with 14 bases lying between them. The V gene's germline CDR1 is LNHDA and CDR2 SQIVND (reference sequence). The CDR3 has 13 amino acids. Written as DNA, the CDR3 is TGTGCCAGTAGTCCCCACCCAGGGCTTGAGCAGTTCTTC. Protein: CASSPHPGLEQFF.

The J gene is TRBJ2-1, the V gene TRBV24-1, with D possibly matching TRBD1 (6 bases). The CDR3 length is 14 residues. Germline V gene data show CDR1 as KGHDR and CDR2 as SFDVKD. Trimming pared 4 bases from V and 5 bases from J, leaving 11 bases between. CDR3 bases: TGTGCCACCAGTGAGGACGGGACAAACAATGAGCAGTTCTTC. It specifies CATSEDGTNNEQFF.

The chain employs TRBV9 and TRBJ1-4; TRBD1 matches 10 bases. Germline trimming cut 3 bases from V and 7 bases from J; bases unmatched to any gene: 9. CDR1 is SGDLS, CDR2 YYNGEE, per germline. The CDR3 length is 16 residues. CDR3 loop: CASSGQTGGWGEKLFF. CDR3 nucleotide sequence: TGTGCCAGCAGCGGACAGACAGGGGGCTGGGGTGAAAAACTGTTTTTT.

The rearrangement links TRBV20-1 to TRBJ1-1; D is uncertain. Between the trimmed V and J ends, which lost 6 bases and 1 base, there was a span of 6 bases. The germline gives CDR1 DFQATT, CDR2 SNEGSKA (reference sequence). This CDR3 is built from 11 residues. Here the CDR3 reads CSAAGNTEAFF. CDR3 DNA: TGCAGTGCGGCAGGGAACACTGAAGCTTTCTTT.

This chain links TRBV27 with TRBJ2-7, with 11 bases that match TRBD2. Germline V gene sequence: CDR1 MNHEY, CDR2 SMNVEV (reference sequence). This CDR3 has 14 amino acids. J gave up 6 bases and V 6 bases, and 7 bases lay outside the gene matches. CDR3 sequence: CASRRLAGLGEQYF. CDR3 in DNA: TGTGCCAGCAGAAGACTAGCGGGACTCGGCGAGCAGTACTTC.

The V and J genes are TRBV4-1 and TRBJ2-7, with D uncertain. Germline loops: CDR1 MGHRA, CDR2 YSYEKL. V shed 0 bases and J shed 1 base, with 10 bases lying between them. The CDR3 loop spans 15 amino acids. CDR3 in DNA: TGCGCCAGCAGCCAAGATCCCCCGTCTTCCTACGAGCAGTACTTC. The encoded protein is CASSQDPPSSYEQYF.